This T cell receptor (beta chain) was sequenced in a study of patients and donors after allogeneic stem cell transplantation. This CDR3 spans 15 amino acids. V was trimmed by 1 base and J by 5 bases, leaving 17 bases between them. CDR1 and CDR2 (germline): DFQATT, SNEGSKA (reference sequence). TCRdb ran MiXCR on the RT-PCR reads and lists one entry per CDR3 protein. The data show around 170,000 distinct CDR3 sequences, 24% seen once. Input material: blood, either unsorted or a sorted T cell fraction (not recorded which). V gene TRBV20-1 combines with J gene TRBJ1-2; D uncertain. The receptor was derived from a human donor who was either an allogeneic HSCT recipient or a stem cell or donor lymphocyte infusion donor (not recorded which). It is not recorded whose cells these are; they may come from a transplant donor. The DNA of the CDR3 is TGCAGTGCTAGAGTCCTGCACCATAAGGGTTATGGCTACACCTTC. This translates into CSARVLHHKGYGYTF.